A selection of T cell receptor beta chains follows, all from one sample in a study of neurological immune-mediated disorders. TCRdb ran MiXCR on the 5' RACE reads and lists one entry per CDR3 protein. The repertoire includes 50,000 or so distinct CDR3 sequences, about 4.1% of them detected once, and roughly 7.1% sits in the top ten. The specimen was PBMCs. Every receptor here comes from a man aged 55 to 70 with multiple sclerosis. The CDR3 runs from the conserved cysteine through the conserved F or W. D genes are given only for firm matches. Some rows have no size entry. The others give once, few or many, or a class for an expanded clone.

d_call: .; cdr3_length: 11; v_call: TRBV12-5; j_call: TRBJ2-2; clone_size: many; cdr3_aa: CASGLGGELFF; cdr3_nt: TGTGCTAGTGGTTTGGGCGGGGAGCTGTTTTTT
d_call: TRBD2; cdr3_length: 15; v_call: TRBV10-3; j_call: TRBJ2-1; clone_size: many; cdr3_aa: CAISAKGRELGEQFF; cdr3_nt: TGTGCCATCAGTGCCAAAGGGCGGGAGCTGGGTGAGCAGTTCTTC
d_call: .; cdr3_length: 13; v_call: TRBV27; j_call: TRBJ2-6; clone_size: many; cdr3_aa: CASSSRGSNVLTF; cdr3_nt: TGTGCCAGCAGCTCCCGGGGGTCCAACGTCCTGACTTTC
d_call: TRBD2; cdr3_length: 15; v_call: TRBV5-1; j_call: TRBJ2-1; clone_size: many; cdr3_aa: CASSLLLAGSYEQFF; cdr3_nt: TGCGCCAGCAGCTTATTACTAGCGGGAAGCTATGAGCAGTTCTTC
d_call: .; cdr3_length: 12; v_call: TRBV7-9; j_call: TRBJ2-1; clone_size: many; cdr3_aa: CASSLQSVEQFF; cdr3_nt: TGTGCCAGCAGCTTACAATCGGTGGAGCAGTTCTTC
d_call: .; cdr3_length: 14; v_call: TRBV7-3; j_call: TRBJ1-6; clone_size: many; cdr3_aa: CASSLLRGNSPLHF; cdr3_nt: TGTGCCAGCAGCTTATTACGGGGTAATTCACCCCTCCACTTT
d_call: .; cdr3_length: 13; v_call: TRBV20-1; j_call: TRBJ1-1; clone_size: many; cdr3_aa: CSARDPGRPEAFF; cdr3_nt: TGCAGTGCTAGGGACCCTGGACGGCCTGAAGCTTTCTTT
d_call: .; cdr3_length: 15; v_call: TRBV15; j_call: TRBJ2-3; clone_size: many; cdr3_aa: CATSRDLTGSHTQYF; cdr3_nt: TGTGCCACCAGCAGAGATTTAACAGGTTCGCATACGCAGTATTTT
d_call: TRBD1; cdr3_length: 14; v_call: TRBV20-1; j_call: TRBJ1-1; clone_size: many; cdr3_aa: CSASTGTANTEAFF; cdr3_nt: TGCAGTGCTAGTACCGGGACAGCGAACACTGAAGCTTTCTTT
d_call: TRBD2; cdr3_length: 17; v_call: TRBV29-1; j_call: TRBJ2-1; clone_size: many; cdr3_aa: CSVEGQREGPRSNEQFF; cdr3_nt: TGCAGCGTTGAGGGCCAGCGGGAGGGCCCTAGGAGCAATGAGCAGTTCTTC
d_call: .; cdr3_length: 16; v_call: TRBV15; j_call: TRBJ2-7; clone_size: many; cdr3_aa: CATSRDPSTGSYEQYF; cdr3_nt: TGTGCAACCAGCAGAGATCCGTCGACAGGTTCCTACGAGCAGTACTTC
d_call: TRBD1; cdr3_length: 18; v_call: TRBV5-1; j_call: TRBJ2-2; clone_size: many; cdr3_aa: CASSVVVKGQGLTGELFF; cdr3_nt: TGCGCCAGCAGCGTGGTGGTGAAGGGACAGGGGCTCACCGGGGAGCTGTTTTTT
d_call: .; cdr3_length: 14; v_call: TRBV5-1; j_call: TRBJ2-5; clone_size: many; cdr3_aa: CASSSGTGSETQYF; cdr3_nt: TGCGCCAGCAGTTCCGGGACTGGGTCGGAGACCCAGTACTTC
d_call: .; cdr3_length: 13; v_call: TRBV5-1; j_call: TRBJ2-7; clone_size: many; cdr3_aa: CASSWGPSYEQYF; cdr3_nt: TGCGCCAGCAGCTGGGGACCCTCCTACGAGCAGTACTTC
d_call: .; cdr3_length: 12; v_call: TRBV20-1; j_call: TRBJ1-5; clone_size: .; cdr3_aa: CSVGTSGKPQHF; cdr3_nt: TGCAGTGTCGGGACGTCGGGAAAGCCCCAGCATTTT
d_call: TRBD2; cdr3_length: 14; v_call: TRBV20-1; j_call: TRBJ2-1; clone_size: many; cdr3_aa: CSAESGEGPNEQFF; cdr3_nt: TGCAGTGCGGAGTCGGGGGAGGGCCCCAATGAGCAGTTCTTC
d_call: .; cdr3_length: 16; v_call: TRBV27; j_call: TRBJ1-6; clone_size: many; cdr3_aa: CASSSLVGQGNSPLHF; cdr3_nt: TGTGCCAGCAGTTCCCTTGTGGGGCAGGGGAATTCACCCCTCCACTTT
d_call: TRBD1; cdr3_length: 18; v_call: TRBV5-1; j_call: TRBJ2-7; clone_size: many; cdr3_aa: CASSLWSPGQGRTYEQYF; cdr3_nt: TGCGCCAGCAGCCTTTGGAGCCCCGGACAGGGGAGGACCTACGAGCAGTACTTC
d_call: TRBD1; cdr3_length: 15; v_call: TRBV24-1; j_call: TRBJ2-2; clone_size: many; cdr3_aa: CATSDVQGAAGELFF; cdr3_nt: TGTGCCACCAGTGATGTACAGGGGGCGGCCGGGGAGCTGTTTTTT
d_call: TRBD1; cdr3_length: 15; v_call: TRBV11-1; j_call: TRBJ1-1; clone_size: many; cdr3_aa: CASSLWADRGTEAFF; cdr3_nt: TGTGCCAGCAGCTTATGGGCTGACAGGGGCACTGAAGCTTTCTTT
d_call: .; cdr3_length: 14; v_call: TRBV20-1; j_call: TRBJ1-1; clone_size: many; cdr3_aa: CSARGNSMNTEAFF; cdr3_nt: TGCAGTGCCCGAGGGAACTCCATGAACACTGAAGCTTTCTTT
d_call: .; cdr3_length: 15; v_call: TRBV27; j_call: TRBJ1-5; clone_size: many; cdr3_aa: CASSLGVNSNQPQHF; cdr3_nt: TGTGCCAGCAGTTTAGGGGTTAATAGCAATCAGCCCCAGCATTTT
d_call: .; cdr3_length: 14; v_call: TRBV2; j_call: TRBJ2-1; clone_size: many; cdr3_aa: CASTEALPGNEQFF; cdr3_nt: TGTGCCAGCACTGAGGCCCTCCCCGGCAATGAGCAGTTCTTC
d_call: .; cdr3_length: 12; v_call: TRBV3-1; j_call: TRBJ2-7; clone_size: many; cdr3_aa: CASSHAGAEQYF; cdr3_nt: TGTGCCAGCAGCCATGCCGGTGCCGAGCAGTACTTC
d_call: .; cdr3_length: 12; v_call: TRBV10-3; j_call: TRBJ2-1; clone_size: many; cdr3_aa: CAVSVGANEQFF; cdr3_nt: TGTGCCGTCTCGGTTGGGGCAAATGAGCAGTTCTTC
d_call: TRBD1; cdr3_length: 11; v_call: TRBV20-1; j_call: TRBJ1-2; clone_size: many; cdr3_aa: CSASGTGRYTF; cdr3_nt: TGCAGTGCCAGTGGGACAGGGAGATACACCTTC
d_call: .; cdr3_length: 14; v_call: TRBV5-6; j_call: TRBJ1-2; clone_size: .; cdr3_aa: CASSGLPEGGGYTF; cdr3_nt: TGTGCCAGCAGCGGTTTGCCCGAGGGCGGTGGCTACACCTTC
d_call: TRBD2; cdr3_length: 15; v_call: TRBV6-6; j_call: TRBJ2-5; clone_size: .; cdr3_aa: CASSYSLAGGETQYF; cdr3_nt: TGTGCCAGCAGTTACTCACTAGCGGGAGGAGAGACCCAGTACTTC
d_call: .; cdr3_length: 15; v_call: TRBV7-2; j_call: TRBJ2-3; clone_size: .; cdr3_aa: CASSPRGGAGDTQYF; cdr3_nt: TGTGCCAGCAGCCCCAGAGGGGGTGCAGGAGATACGCAGTATTTT
d_call: .; cdr3_length: 14; v_call: TRBV6-4; j_call: TRBJ2-3; clone_size: .; cdr3_aa: CASSVEGGTDTQYF; cdr3_nt: TGTGCCAGCAGTGTAGAGGGCGGCACAGATACGCAGTATTTT
d_call: .; cdr3_length: 15; v_call: TRBV20-1; j_call: TRBJ1-5; clone_size: many; cdr3_aa: CSASTGAATDQPQHF; cdr3_nt: TGCAGTGCCTCCACGGGCGCAGCAACTGATCAGCCCCAGCATTTT
d_call: TRBD1; cdr3_length: 15; v_call: TRBV29-1; j_call: TRBJ2-2; clone_size: many; cdr3_aa: CSVPRAQGVTGELFF; cdr3_nt: TGCAGCGTTCCTCGGGCACAGGGGGTCACCGGGGAGCTGTTTTTT
d_call: .; cdr3_length: 13; v_call: TRBV20-1; j_call: TRBJ1-5; clone_size: many; cdr3_aa: CSARKGSNQPQHF; cdr3_nt: TGCAGTGCTAGAAAAGGTAGCAATCAGCCCCAGCATTTT
d_call: .; cdr3_length: 12; v_call: TRBV5-5; j_call: TRBJ2-1; clone_size: .; cdr3_aa: CASSLGGWEQFF; cdr3_nt: TGTGCCAGCAGCTTGGGGGGCTGGGAGCAGTTCTTC
d_call: .; cdr3_length: 12; v_call: TRBV18; j_call: TRBJ2-7; clone_size: many; cdr3_aa: CASSPQAYEQYF; cdr3_nt: TGTGCCAGCTCACCACAGGCTTACGAGCAGTACTTC
d_call: TRBD1; cdr3_length: 16; v_call: TRBV14; j_call: TRBJ2-3; clone_size: few; cdr3_aa: CASSHLGTGGPDTQYF; cdr3_nt: TGTGCCAGCAGTCACCTAGGGACAGGGGGCCCAGATACGCAGTATTTT
d_call: .; cdr3_length: 12; v_call: TRBV5-1; j_call: TRBJ1-1; clone_size: many; cdr3_aa: CASRSGPTEAFF; cdr3_nt: TGCGCCAGCAGATCCGGGCCCACTGAAGCTTTCTTT
d_call: .; cdr3_length: 15; v_call: TRBV20-1; j_call: TRBJ2-7; clone_size: many; cdr3_aa: CSVRRTATPHYEQYF; cdr3_nt: TGCAGTGTTAGAAGGACAGCTACCCCCCACTACGAGCAGTACTTC
d_call: .; cdr3_length: 13; v_call: TRBV5-5; j_call: TRBJ2-1; clone_size: many; cdr3_aa: CASSLSLLDEQFF; cdr3_nt: TGTGCCAGCAGCTTGAGTCTGCTGGATGAGCAGTTCTTC
d_call: .; cdr3_length: 14; v_call: TRBV21-1; j_call: TRBJ2-7; clone_size: many; cdr3_aa: CASSKSRSYRTLYF; cdr3_nt: TGTGCCAGCAGCAAGTCTCGTTCGTACAGGACCCTGTACTTC
d_call: .; cdr3_length: 11; v_call: TRBV5-1; j_call: TRBJ2-5; clone_size: many; cdr3_aa: CASSDQETQYF; cdr3_nt: TGCGCCAGCAGCGACCAAGAGACCCAGTACTTC
d_call: .; cdr3_length: 15; v_call: TRBV29-1; j_call: TRBJ2-2; clone_size: many; cdr3_aa: CSVEIRAGRAGELFF; cdr3_nt: TGCAGCGTTGAAATCCGTGCCGGTCGGGCCGGGGAGCTGTTTTTT
d_call: .; cdr3_length: 14; v_call: TRBV20-1; j_call: TRBJ2-1; clone_size: many; cdr3_aa: CSATDIRALNEQFF; cdr3_nt: TGCAGTGCTACCGATATAAGAGCCCTCAATGAGCAGTTCTTC
d_call: .; cdr3_length: 11; v_call: TRBV29-1; j_call: TRBJ2-1; clone_size: many; cdr3_aa: CSVDGENEQFF; cdr3_nt: TGCAGCGTTGATGGCGAGAATGAGCAGTTCTTC
d_call: .; cdr3_length: 14; v_call: TRBV9; j_call: TRBJ2-3; clone_size: many; cdr3_aa: CASSVEAGTDTQYF; cdr3_nt: TGTGCCAGCAGCGTAGAGGCCGGCACAGATACGCAGTATTTT
d_call: .; cdr3_length: 14; v_call: TRBV29-1; j_call: TRBJ1-2; clone_size: many; cdr3_aa: CSVEGQRLSGGYTF; cdr3_nt: TGCAGCGTTGAAGGACAGCGACTCTCCGGTGGCTACACCTTC
d_call: .; cdr3_length: 15; v_call: TRBV7-6; j_call: TRBJ2-2; clone_size: many; cdr3_aa: CASTPRGVGAGELFF; cdr3_nt: TGTGCCAGCACCCCGCGGGGTGTTGGCGCCGGGGAGCTGTTTTTT